The 21 T cell receptor beta chains in this list originate from one sample, sequenced in a study of T cells in Graves' hyperthyroidism and ophthalmopathy (dated by TCRdb to the late 2010s). Library preparation was by multiplex PCR. Sequencing took place on an Illumina HiSeq 2000. The TCR beta CDR3 regions were amplified from RNA transcripts. The TCR CDR3 was subjected to a first round of RT-PCR using the HTBI primer set and the Qiagen OneStep RT-PCR kit. TCRdb cleaned the public reads at Q25 with fastp, built clones with MiXCR and kept in-frame beta chains. Entries are consolidated by CDR3 protein sequence, retaining the most common genes and DNA. The sample data list around 600,000 distinct CDR3 sequences, and less than 45% of these were observed just once. The biggest ten clones account for less than 8.5% of the sample. Sequences were obtained from peripheral blood or thyroid tissue (not recorded which). The receptors originated from an adult man with Graves' disease, either hyperthyroidism or ophthalmopathy (not recorded which).

Remarks on this clonotype: A read error is possible here, since a much larger clone lies one base away. The V call is TRBV10-1, the J call TRBJ1-5; 7 nucleotides agree with TRBD1. V lost 6 bases to trimming and J lost 6 bases; unmatched junction nucleotides: 11. Germline V lookup: CDR1 WNHNN, CDR2 SYGVQD (reference sequence). This CDR3 spans 15 amino acids. The CDR3 reads CASRAQGIVGQPQHF. Written as DNA, the CDR3 is TGCGCCAGCAGGGCACAGGGGATCGTGGGTCAGCCCCAGCATTTT.

This chain joins TRBV29-1 and TRBJ1-2; weak D call: TRBD1 (5 bases). This CDR3 has 10 amino acids. The germline V gene encodes CDR1 SQVTM and CDR2 ANQGSEA. Here the CDR3 reads CTSGSGGYTF. As DNA, the CDR3 is TGCACCTCAGGGAGCGGAGGCTACACCTTC.

This clonotype was recorded at least ten times. The rearrangement links TRBV7-9 to TRBJ1-3, with D hard to call. The CDR3 totals 13 residues. Germline-derived CDR1 and CDR2 are SEHNR and FQNEAQ (reference sequence). V was shortened by 10 bases and J by 0 bases, with 10 bases between the two germline ends. The CDR3 DNA reads as TGTGCCACCTCCGAGGACTCTGGAAACACCATATATTTT. Amino acid sequence: CATSEDSGNTIYF.

J is TRBJ1-2 and V is TRBV25-1; 10 bases line up with TRBD1. CDR3 size: 15 residues. Germline assignment: CDR1 MGHDK and CDR2 SYGVNS. The J segment lost 8 bases and the V segment lost 3 bases, leaving 9 bases of the junction unmatched. The CDR3 spells CASSDGSDRGRGYTF. The CDR3 DNA sequence: TGTGCCAGCAGTGATGGGTCCGACAGGGGGCGAGGCTACACCTTC.

The V and J genes are TRBV5-1 and TRBJ1-1; perhaps TRBD1 as D (5 bases). Germline V gene lookup returns CDR1 SGHRS and CDR2 YFSETQ. There are 15 residues in the CDR3. Trimming took 0 bases from V and 0 from J, leaving 9 bases between them. The CDR3 protein is CASSLGQYMNTEAFF. The CDR3 DNA follows: TGCGCCAGCAGCTTGGGACAGTACATGAACACTGAAGCTTTCTTT.

This chain connects TRBV7-9 to TRBJ1-2; 7 nucleotides align to TRBD1. The V segment lost 6 bases and the J segment 8 bases; nucleotides outside the gene matches: 12. The CDR3 is 14 amino acids. Germline CDR1 is SEHNR and CDR2 is FQNEAQ (reference sequence). The CDR3 nucleotides are TGTGCCAGCAGTTCCGACAGGGAAGGATGGGGCTACACCTTC. Translation: CASSSDREGWGYTF.

This clonotype was observed at least ten times. Since a much larger clone is just one base distant, this may be a read error. The chain is built from TRBV2 and TRBJ1-4; D may be TRBD1 (5 bases). CDR1 is SNHLY, CDR2 FYNNEI, per germline. V dropped 7 bases and J dropped 0 bases, with 9 bases sitting between them. This CDR3 has 14 amino acids. The CDR3 sequence is CASTLTATNEKLFF. The CDR3 DNA follows: TGTGCCAGCACCCTGACAGCAACTAATGAAAAACTGTTTTTT.

This chain joins TRBV5-1 and TRBJ1-2, with 9 positions matching TRBD1. Per germline, CDR1 SGHRS and CDR2 YFSETQ. The CDR3 has 16 amino acids. V shed 4 bases and J 4 bases; nucleotides not matched to a gene: 11. Written as DNA, the CDR3 is TGCGCCAGCAGCATCGGGACAGGGCGCGAAGCCTATGGCTACACCTTC. This encodes CASSIGTGREAYGYTF.

This clonotype was counted a few times. The chain recombines TRBV5-1 with TRBJ2-7; D is perhaps TRBD1 (6 bases). This CDR3 spans 15 amino acids. Germline V gives CDR1 SGHRS, CDR2 YFSETQ. V was cut by 4 bases and J by 3 bases, with 17 bases left in between. In DNA form, the CDR3 reads TGCGCCAGCAGCCGTCTCCCGGACAGAAGCTACGAGCAGTACTTC. It encodes CASSRLPDRSYEQYF.

In this sample, this clonotype turned up many times. This chain uses TRBV20-1 with TRBJ2-5, with 8 nucleotides matching TRBD2. The V and J ends lost 1 base and 7 bases, in that order; junction bases with no gene match: 8. Germline CDR1 and CDR2: DFQATT and SNEGSKA (reference sequence). The CDR3 has 14 amino acids. CDR3 in amino acids: CSARVSREAGTQYF. In nucleotides, the CDR3 is TGCAGTGCTAGAGTTTCGCGGGAGGCGGGGACCCAGTACTTC.

This clonotype has just a few counts. The V call is TRBV7-8, the J call TRBJ2-2, with a possible D match to TRBD1 (6 bases). This CDR3 has 17 residues. Trimming pared 1 base from V and 3 bases from J, leaving 15 bases between. CDR1 is SGHVS and CDR2 is FQNEAQ in the germline V gene. This CDR3 reads CASSLEARGGDTGELFF. The CDR3 bases are TGTGCCAGCAGCTTAGAGGCGCGAGGGGGTGACACCGGGGAGCTGTTTTTT.

This sequence joins TRBV7-2 and TRBJ1-3, with 9 nucleotides matching TRBD1. CDR3 length: 18 amino acids. V lost 1 base, J lost 2 bases, and 9 bases stayed unmatched. Germline CDR1 SGHTA, CDR2 FQGNSA. The DNA for the CDR3 is TGTGCCAGCAGCTTAGTCGGACAGGGGCTGAGGGCTGGAAACACCATATATTTT. Translated, it gives CASSLVGQGLRAGNTIYF.

This clonotype was recorded only once. This sequence joins TRBV5-1 and TRBJ1-2, with D possibly matching TRBD1 (5 bases). V was shortened by 4 bases and J by 4 bases, with 17 bases between the two germline ends. CDR3 length: 15 residues. Germline V CDR1 and CDR2: SGHRS, YFSETQ. CDR3 amino acids: CASSRDRDDGYGYTF. The CDR3 nucleotides read TGCGCCAGCAGCAGGGACCGGGACGACGGCTATGGCTACACCTTC.

This clonotype was detected a few times. The V gene is TRBV7-9, the J gene TRBJ1-2, with D unclear. The CDR3 extends over 13 amino acids. V was trimmed by 5 bases and J by 5 bases, leaving 12 bases between them. The germline gives CDR1 SEHNR, CDR2 FQNEAQ (reference sequence). Here the CDR3 reads CASSQDVLYGYTF. The CDR3 DNA reads as TGTGCCAGCAGCCAAGATGTACTGTATGGCTACACCTTC.

The table lists this clonotype with a few counts. The junction departs from the called germline gene at one end, perhaps through a read error. V and J are TRBV5-1 and TRBJ2-7, with 10 nucleotides matching TRBD2. The CDR3 totals 15 residues. Per germline, CDR1 SGHRS and CDR2 YFSETQ. The CDR3 nucleotides are TGTGCCAGCAGCTTGGTACTAGCGGGAACCTACGAGCAGTACTTC. Translating gives CASSLVLAGTYEQYF.

A few counts support this clonotype. The chain recombines TRBV20-1 with TRBJ1-3, with TRBD1 as a possible D gene (6 bases). The germline gives CDR1 DFQATT, CDR2 SNEGSKA (reference sequence). The CDR3 spans 14 residues. The ends were cut back, 4 bases at V and 0 bases at J, with 10 bases in the middle. CDR3 residues: CSATRDNSGNTIYF. The DNA for the CDR3 is TGCAGTGCTACCCGGGACAACTCTGGAAACACCATATATTTT.

The chain has TRBV5-1 and TRBJ2-7; D not resolved. The CDR3 spans 14 residues. Trimming pared 4 bases from V and 0 bases from J, leaving 11 bases between. Germline V gives CDR1 SGHRS, CDR2 YFSETQ. The CDR3 DNA sequence: TGCGCCAGCAGCATGGACGCTTACTCCTACGAGCAGTACTTC. The encoded protein is CASSMDAYSYEQYF.

A few counts support this clonotype. The chain has TRBV29-1 and TRBJ1-6; D gene unclear. The germline V and J ends were trimmed by 8 bases and 13 bases, with 12 bases remaining between them. This CDR3 is built from 10 residues. Germline assignment: CDR1 SQVTM and CDR2 ANQGSEA. CDR3 bases: TGCAGCCAGTCCCAAGGTCCCCTCCACTTT. Encoded protein: CSQSQGPLHF.

Turning to this clonotype: One junction end does not reproduce the germline sequence, and a read error may be involved. The chain uses TRBV2 and TRBJ1-6; weak D call: TRBD1 (5 bases). Germline assignment: CDR1 SNHLY and CDR2 FYNNEI. This CDR3 spans 14 amino acids. CDR3 sequence (DNA): TGTGCCAGCAGTGAAGCAAAGGGGTGGTCACCCCTCTACTTT. Translation: CASSEAKGWSPLYF.

V gene TRBV29-1 combines with J gene TRBJ1-2; D remains unclear. The CDR3 totals 14 residues. Trimming took off 6 bases at V and 4 bases at J, with 18 bases between the two ends. From germline, CDR1 is SQVTM and CDR2 ANQGSEA. CDR3 protein: CSVEWLATFYGYTF. The CDR3 coding sequence is TGCAGCGTGGAATGGTTGGCAACTTTCTATGGCTACACCTTC.

Concerning this clonotype itself: At one of its ends the junction is not consistent with the germline gene, which may arise from a read error. The J gene is TRBJ1-2, the V gene TRBV15; a weak D match, TRBD1 (6 bases). This CDR3 is built from 13 residues. From germline, CDR1 is LNHNV and CDR2 YYDKDF (reference sequence). This CDR3 is CATSREGAGPDYF. The CDR3 DNA sequence: TGTGCCACCAGCAGAGAGGGGGCAGGTCCCGATTACTTC.